One and the same sample provided the 29 T cell receptor beta chains below, sequenced in a study of blood T cell repertoires in COVID-19. Assay used: immunoSEQ multiplex PCR; TCRdb lists only in-frame clones, some missing. Of 100,000 to 150,000 clones in the sample, roughly 83% were seen once. Sequenced input: peripheral blood. The source of these receptors is a man in his forties with active or convalescent COVID-19.

V usage is TRBV19 and J usage is TRBJ2-1, with D maybe TRBD1 (6 bases). The V end lost 7 bases, the J end lost 7 bases, and 17 bases lay between the germline ends. This CDR3 spans 14 amino acids. Germline loops: CDR1 LNHDA, CDR2 SQIVND (reference sequence). The CDR3 nucleotides are TGTGCCAGTACGCAGGGGATCCTACCGAATGAGCAGTTCTTC. The encoded protein is CASTQGILPNEQFF. The whole variable domain, filled in from reference TRBV19 and TRBJ2-1, reads DGGITQSPKYLFRKEGQNVTLSCEQNLNHDAMYWYRQDPGQGLRLIYYSQIVNDFQKGDIAEGYSVSREKKESFPLTVTSAQKNPTAFYLCASTQGILPNEQFFGPGTRLTVL.

The V gene is TRBV28, the J gene TRBJ2-4; D is perhaps TRBD2 (5 bases). CDR1 is MDHEN and CDR2 is SYDVKM in the germline V gene. V shed 5 bases and J shed 2 bases, with 13 bases lying between them. The CDR3 is made up of 15 amino acids. The CDR3 spells CASSESGRTKNIQYF. Written as DNA, the CDR3 is TGTGCCAGCAGTGAATCGGGGAGAACCAAAAACATTCAGTACTTC.

The chain combines TRBV24-1 with TRBJ2-2; a weak D match, TRBD1 (8 bases). V gave up 10 bases and J gave up 4 bases, with 15 bases separating them. The CDR3 contains 14 residues. In germline, CDR1 is KGHDR, CDR2 SFDVKD. The CDR3 DNA follows: TGTGCCACACAGGGGGTAGCGGGCACCGGGGAGCTGTTTTTT. This encodes CATQGVAGTGELFF.

V and J are TRBV10-3 and TRBJ1-1; D possibly corresponds to TRBD1 (5 bases). The germline gives CDR1 ENHRY, CDR2 SYGVKD. The CDR3 is 14 residues long. Trimming took 4 bases from V and 0 from J, leaving 9 bases between them. The CDR3 DNA sequence: TGTGCCATCAGTGCGGGGGGGTTGAACACTGAAGCTTTCTTT. Translated: CAISAGGLNTEAFF.

This chain connects TRBV5-4 to TRBJ1-2; the match to TRBD1 covers 9 bases. The CDR3 consists of 15 residues. The J segment lost 8 bases and the V segment lost 2 bases, leaving 10 bases of the junction unmatched. Germline-derived CDR1 and CDR2 are SGHNT and YYREEE (reference sequence). The CDR3 loop is CASSFPGQGGGGYTF. CDR3 DNA: TGTGCCAGCAGCTTCCCGGGACAGGGTGGCGGCGGCTACACCTTC.

The chain carries TRBV7-2 and TRBJ1-1; no firm D call. V was cut by 5 bases and J by 4 bases, with 14 bases left in between. Germline assignment: CDR1 SGHTA and CDR2 FQGNSA. This CDR3 spans 14 amino acids. CDR3 coding DNA: TGTGCCAGCAGCCCTACAGCCCATGGCACTGAAGCTTTCTTT. Protein: CASSPTAHGTEAFF.

This clone is a singleton in its sample. V is TRBV2 and J is TRBJ1-2; D is unclear. CDR1 is SNHLY, CDR2 FYNNEI, per germline. V was shortened by 3 bases and J by 4 bases, with 12 bases between the two germline ends. The CDR3 extends over 14 amino acids. The CDR3 sequence is CASSEVEAIYGYTF. DNA for the CDR3: TGTGCCAGCAGTGAGGTTGAGGCTATCTATGGCTACACCTTC.

The chain joins TRBV24-1 to TRBJ2-1; D might be TRBD1 (6 bases). The germline V gene encodes CDR1 KGHDR and CDR2 SFDVKD. V was pared by 4 bases and J by 6 bases, with 18 bases between. This CDR3 has 16 residues. The CDR3 here is CATSDPGQPRGNEQFF. DNA for the CDR3: TGTGCCACCAGTGACCCCGGACAGCCGCGCGGCAATGAGCAGTTCTTC.

Here the CDR3 reads CASSIYGLNTDTQYF. CDR3 coding DNA: TGTGCCAGCAGCATTTACGGACTTAACACAGATACGCAGTATTTT. This sequence joins TRBV11-2 and TRBJ2-3; D may be TRBD2 (5 bases). Germline-derived CDR1 and CDR2 are SGHAT and FQNNGV. The length of the CDR3 is 15 residues. The V end lost 5 bases, the J end lost 2 bases, and 14 bases lay between the germline ends.

V usage is TRBV21-1 and J usage is TRBJ1-2. TRBV21-1 is termed a pseudogene. The length of the CDR3 is 15 residues. CDR3 in amino acids: CASSLGHNGGSGYTF. The CDR3 DNA reads TGTGCCAGCAGTCTAGGGCACAATGGCGGGAGCGGCTACACCTTC.

The V call is TRBV5-5, the J call TRBJ2-7, with D possibly being TRBD2 (6 bases). This CDR3 has 13 amino acids. Germline V gene sequence: CDR1 SGHKS, CDR2 YYEKEE (reference sequence). With 4 bases removed from V and 0 bases from J, the gap between germline ends came to 8 bases. The CDR3 nucleotides read TGTGCCAGCAGCCGGGGGAGCTCCTACGAGCAGTACTTC. This gives the protein CASSRGSSYEQYF.

This rearrangement joins TRBV18 to TRBJ2-5; the match to TRBD2 covers 8 bases. The CDR3 contains 16 residues. Germline V gene sequence: CDR1 KGHSH, CDR2 LQKENI. The trim removed 0 bases at V and 7 bases at J, leaving 10 bases unmatched. CDR3 loop: CASSPPQAGVDGTQYF. The CDR3, as DNA: TGTGCCAGCTCACCACCGCAAGCGGGAGTGGACGGGACCCAGTACTTC.

V is TRBV30 and J is TRBJ2-7; D is undetermined. In germline, CDR1 is GTSNPN, CDR2 SVGIG (reference sequence). CDR3 length: 14 residues. Trimming left V 3 bases short and J 0 bases short, with 12 bases between. CDR3 coding DNA: TGTGCCTGGAGACTGCACGAAAGCTCCTACGAGCAGTACTTC. It translates to CAWRLHESSYEQYF. Based on the CDR3 plus reference TRBV30 and TRBJ2-7, the full variable domain is SQTIHQWPATLVQPVGSPLSLECTVEGTSNPNLYWYRQAAGRGLQLLFYSVGIGQISSEVPQNLSASRPQDRQFILSSKKLLLSDSGFYLCAWRLHESSYEQYFGPGTRLTVT.

The sample holds a few counts of this clone. The chain joins TRBV6-5 to TRBJ1-1; D gene uncertain. The V gene lost 5 bases and the J gene lost 0 bases, with 7 bases spanning the gap. This CDR3 region has 13 residues. Germline V gene data show CDR1 as MNHEY and CDR2 as SVGAGI. CDR3 nucleotide sequence: TGTGCCAGCAGTCCGGGGATGAACACTGAAGCTTTCTTT. It translates to CASSPGMNTEAFF.

The chain is built from TRBV2 and TRBJ1-2, with TRBD1 matching over 7 bases. The CDR3 runs to 14 residues. Germline V gives CDR1 SNHLY, CDR2 FYNNEI. V lost 3 bases and J lost 3; bases outside the gene matches: 4. Here the CDR3 reads CASSEVQGYYGYTF. CDR3 bases: TGTGCCAGCAGTGAGGTACAGGGGTACTATGGCTACACCTTC. Filled out from reference TRBV2 and TRBJ1-2, the complete variable domain reads EPEVTQTPSHQVTQMGQEVILRCVPISNHLYFYWYRQILGQKVEFLVSFYNNEISEKSEIFDDQFSVERPDGSNFTLKIRSTKLEDSAMYFCASSEVQGYYGYTFGSGTRLTVV.

This clone has just a few counts. One junction end does not reproduce the germline sequence, and a read error may be involved. This sequence joins TRBV12-3 or TRBV12-4 and TRBJ1-5; TRBD1 matches 8 bases. CDR3 size: 13 residues. The CDR3: CASKPTGESPLNF. CDR3 coding DNA: TGTGCCAGCAAACCGACAGGGGAGTCTCCCTTGAATTTT.

This chain uses TRBV11-2 with TRBJ2-3; D ambiguous. V lost 4 bases and J lost 6, with 14 bases in between. Germline V gene data show CDR1 as SGHAT and CDR2 as FQNNGV. The CDR3 consists of 14 residues. DNA of the CDR3: TGTGCCAGCAGCTCCGAACTGAGCCGGGATACGCAGTATTTT. Amino acid sequence: CASSSELSRDTQYF.

The chain combines TRBV2 with TRBJ1-2; D remains unclear. Per the germline V gene, CDR1 is SNHLY and CDR2 is FYNNEI. CDR3 length: 14 residues. Trimming took off 4 bases at V and 0 bases at J, with 9 bases between the two ends. In nucleotides, the CDR3 is TGTGCCAGCAGTGCAGCAGGAGCTAACTATGGCTACACCTTC. Encoded protein: CASSAAGANYGYTF.

The chain joins TRBV18 to TRBJ1-1; D not resolved. The CDR3 runs to 14 residues. V was shortened by 2 bases and J by 3 bases, with 10 bases between the two germline ends. In germline, CDR1 is KGHSH, CDR2 LQKENI. Written as DNA, the CDR3 is TGTGCCAGCTCACCAATTAATCGGGACACTGAAGCTTTCTTT. It encodes CASSPINRDTEAFF.

This sequence joins TRBV24-1 and TRBJ1-5, with D possibly being TRBD1 (6 bases). Germline values: CDR1 KGHDR, CDR2 SFDVKD. Trimming pared 4 bases from V and 7 bases from J, leaving 10 bases between. This CDR3 is 13 amino acids long. CDR3 loop: CATSERGGQPQHF. CDR3 DNA: TGTGCCACCAGTGAAAGGGGGGGACAGCCCCAGCATTTT.

This chain uses TRBV6-1 with TRBJ1-5; D ambiguous. Germline CDR1 reads MNHNS; CDR2 reads SASEGT. The V end was cut by 0 bases, the J end by 2 bases, with 2 bases between. The CDR3 extends over 13 amino acids. CDR3 DNA: TGTGCCAGCAGTGAAGCCGGCAATCAGCCCCAGCATTTT. Its translation is CASSEAGNQPQHF.

About this clone itself: A read error may produce the germline difference seen at one junction end. The V and J genes are TRBV30 and TRBJ2-1; the D is unclear. The CDR3 is 11 amino acids. Germline V gene data show CDR1 as GTSNPN and CDR2 as SVGIG (reference sequence). CDR3 region: CAWSESGASLF. The CDR3 DNA reads TGTGCCTGGAGTGAATCAGGCGCGTCACTCTTC.

DNA of the CDR3: TGTGCCAGCAGGGCACTAGCGGGAGTAGGAAATGAGCAGTTCTTC. Translating it yields CASRALAGVGNEQFF. This sequence joins TRBV6-5 and TRBJ2-1; 11 bases are shared with TRBD2. V shed 6 bases, J shed 7 bases, and the junction held 8 bases outside the gene matches. The CDR3 runs to 15 residues. Germline V gives CDR1 MNHEY, CDR2 SVGAGI.

V is TRBV6-5 and J is TRBJ2-1; 8 bases are shared with TRBD2. V shed 2 bases, J shed 1 base, and the junction held 4 bases outside the gene matches. Germline CDR1 MNHEY, CDR2 SVGAGI. CDR3 length: 16 residues. CDR3 region: CASSYKGTSSYNEQFF. As DNA, the CDR3 is TGTGCCAGCAGTTACAAAGGGACTAGTTCCTACAATGAGCAGTTCTTC.

The chain uses TRBV5-1 and TRBJ2-2, with TRBD2 matching over 10 bases. The CDR3 consists of 16 residues. J gave up 5 bases and V 4 bases, and 8 bases lay outside the gene matches. From germline, CDR1 is SGHRS and CDR2 YFSETQ. Here the CDR3 DNA reads TGCGCCAGCAGCGACTTAGCGGGGGGCCTGACCGGGGAGCTGTTTTTT. It is translated as CASSDLAGGLTGELFF. The full variable domain, in which reference TRBV5-1 and TRBJ2-2 provide the parts outside the CDR3, is KAGVTQTPRYLIKTRGQQVTLSCSPISGHRSVSWYQQTPGQGLQFLFEYFSETQRNKGNFPGRFSGRQFSNSRSEMNVSTLELGDSALYLCASSDLAGGLTGELFFGEGSRLTVL.

The CDR3 reads CASSLDPTGDTYGYTF. In nucleotides, the CDR3 is TGTGCCAGCAGCTTAGATCCGACAGGAGATACATATGGCTACACCTTC. V gene TRBV11-2 combines with J gene TRBJ1-2; TRBD1 is a possible D gene (6 bases). The V gene's germline CDR1 is SGHAT and CDR2 FQNNGV. CDR3 size: 16 residues. V was cut by 0 bases and J by 5 bases, with 16 bases left in between. The full variable domain, in which reference TRBV11-2 and TRBJ1-2 provide the parts outside the CDR3, is EAGVAQSPRYKIIEKRQSVAFWCNPISGHATLYWYQQILGQGPKLLIQFQNNGVVDDSQLPKDRFSAERLKGVDSTLKIQPAKLEDSAVYLCASSLDPTGDTYGYTFGSGTRLTVV.

The J gene is TRBJ1-2, the V gene TRBV7-9, with 9 nucleotides matching TRBD1. Germline CDR1 SEHNR, CDR2 FQNEAQ (reference sequence). The V and J ends lost 5 bases and 4 bases, in that order; junction bases with no gene match: 2. The CDR3 covers 13 residues. The DNA for the CDR3 is TGTGCCAGCAGCCTGGACAGGGGCTATGGCTACACCTTC. Residues: CASSLDRGYGYTF.

The chain combines TRBV9 with TRBJ1-3, with unresolved D. The CDR3 has 13 amino acids. Per germline, CDR1 SGDLS and CDR2 YYNGEE. Trimming cost V 4 bases and J 4 bases, with 9 bases left between them. The CDR3 loop reads CASSHKSGNTIYF. The CDR3 DNA follows: TGTGCCAGCAGCCACAAATCGGGAAACACCATATATTTT.

V is TRBV6-4 and J is TRBJ2-5; TRBD1 is a possible D gene (6 bases). V gave up 4 bases and J gave up 4 bases, with 10 bases separating them. CDR1 is MRHNA, CDR2 SNTAGT, per germline. This CDR3 spans 13 amino acids. The CDR3 loop is CASSVEGGETQYF. Written as DNA, the CDR3 is TGTGCCAGCAGTGTGGAAGGGGGAGAGACCCAGTACTTC.